This TCR beta chain was found in a study of blood T cell repertoires in COVID-19. The wider study: Some COVID-19 samples were acute and others convalescent; all came from the United States, Italy and Spain. From T cells, B-cell-depleted T cells, or PBMCs came the material, which was cDNA or gDNA.

Measured with immunoSEQ multiplex PCR; TCRdb has only the in-frame clones, and not every one. The table includes 100,000 to 150,000 clones, approximately 68% detected once. Unmatched junction bases numbered 2, after V lost 6 bases and J lost 0 bases. The CDR3 consists of 15 residues. Germline lookup yields CDR1 MDHEN and CDR2 SYDVKM. The rearrangement uses TRBV28 and TRBJ2-1; TRBD2 aligns across 10 bases. Sequenced: peripheral blood. The origin of this receptor is a woman aged 70-85 years with acute or convalescent COVID-19. CDR3 sequence (DNA): TGTGCCAGCAGGGCTAGCGGGGGCTCCTACAATGAGCAGTTCTTC. Translating it yields CASRASGGSYNEQFF.